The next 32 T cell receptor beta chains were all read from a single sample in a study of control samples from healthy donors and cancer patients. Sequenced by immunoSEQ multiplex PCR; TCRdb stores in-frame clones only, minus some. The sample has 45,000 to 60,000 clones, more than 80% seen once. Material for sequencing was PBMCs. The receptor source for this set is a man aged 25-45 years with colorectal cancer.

In nucleotides, the CDR3 is TGTGCCAGCAGTTTTATCCGGGACTTTCCTAAGCTAACCTTGAATTCACCCCTCCACTTT. The encoded protein is CASSFIRDFPKLTLNSPLHF. The rearrangement uses TRBV6-2 or TRBV6-3 and TRBJ1-6; D might be TRBD1 (5 bases). CDR1 is MNHEY, CDR2 SVGEGT, per germline. V was pared by 4 bases and J by 7 bases, with 29 bases between. The CDR3 extends over 20 amino acids.

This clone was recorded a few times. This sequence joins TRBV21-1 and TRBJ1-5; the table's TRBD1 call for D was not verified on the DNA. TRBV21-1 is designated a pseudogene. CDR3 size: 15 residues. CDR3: CASSKGDRSNQPQHF. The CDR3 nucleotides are TGTGCCAGCAGCAAAGGGGACAGGAGCAATCAGCCCCAGCATTTT.

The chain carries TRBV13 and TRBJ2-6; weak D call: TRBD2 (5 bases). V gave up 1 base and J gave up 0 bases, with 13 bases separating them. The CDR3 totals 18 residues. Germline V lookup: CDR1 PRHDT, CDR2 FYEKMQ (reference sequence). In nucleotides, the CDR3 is TGTGCCAGCAGCTTAGTTTCGGGGTTCACCTCTGGGGCCAACGTCCTGACTTTC. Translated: CASSLVSGFTSGANVLTF.

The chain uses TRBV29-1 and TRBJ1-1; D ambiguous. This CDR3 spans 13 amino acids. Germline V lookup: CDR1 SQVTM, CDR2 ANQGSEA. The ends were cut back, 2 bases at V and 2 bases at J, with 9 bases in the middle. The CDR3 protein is CSVEKVQNTEAFF. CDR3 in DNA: TGCAGCGTTGAAAAGGTTCAAAACACTGAAGCTTTCTTT.

CDR3 in amino acids: CASSQTGDQPQHF. CDR3 nucleotides: TGTGCCAGCAGCCAGACAGGGGATCAGCCCCAGCATTTT. The gene calls are TRBV3-1 (or the pseudogene TRBV3-2) and TRBJ1-5, with 8 bases fitting TRBD1. Germline lookup yields CDR1 LGHDT and CDR2 YNNKEL (reference sequence). This CDR3 is built from 13 residues. Losses at the gene ends were 3 bases for V and 5 bases for J; bases not matched to a gene: 0.

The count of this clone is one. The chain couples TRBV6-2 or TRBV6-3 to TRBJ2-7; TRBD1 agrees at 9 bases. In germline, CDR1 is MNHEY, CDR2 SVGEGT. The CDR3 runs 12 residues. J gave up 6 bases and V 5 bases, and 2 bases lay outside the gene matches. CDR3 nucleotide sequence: TGTGCCAGCAGTGGGACAGGGCTCGAGCAGTACGTC. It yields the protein CASSGTGLEQYV.

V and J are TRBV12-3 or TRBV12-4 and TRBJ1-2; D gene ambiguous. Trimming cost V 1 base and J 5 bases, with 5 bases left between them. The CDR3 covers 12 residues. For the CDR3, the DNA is TGTGCCAGCAGTTTAGGACTATATGGCTACACCTTC. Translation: CASSLGLYGYTF.

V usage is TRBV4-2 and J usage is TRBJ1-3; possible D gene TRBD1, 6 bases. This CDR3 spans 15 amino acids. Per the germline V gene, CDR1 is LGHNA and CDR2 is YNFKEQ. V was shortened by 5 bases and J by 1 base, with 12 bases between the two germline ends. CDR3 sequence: CASSVNRVSGNTIYF. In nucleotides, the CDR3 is TGTGCCAGCAGCGTGAACAGGGTTTCTGGAAACACCATATATTTT.

This CDR3 reads CASSPMDYNSPLHF. The CDR3 DNA reads TGTGCCAGCAGCCCCATGGACTATAATTCACCCCTCCACTTT. V gene TRBV9 combines with J gene TRBJ1-6; D is uncertain. Germline V gene sequence: CDR1 SGDLS, CDR2 YYNGEE. V lost 4 bases, J lost 3 bases, and 8 bases lay in between. This CDR3 has 14 amino acids.

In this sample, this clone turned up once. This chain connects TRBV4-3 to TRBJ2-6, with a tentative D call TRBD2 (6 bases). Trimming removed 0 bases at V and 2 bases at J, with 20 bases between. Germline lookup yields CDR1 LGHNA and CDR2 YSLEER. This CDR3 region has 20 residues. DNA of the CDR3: TGCGCCAGCAGCCAAGATACCTCAGCGGGCGCCCTCCCTGGGGCCAACGTCCTGACTTTC. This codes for CASSQDTSAGALPGANVLTF.

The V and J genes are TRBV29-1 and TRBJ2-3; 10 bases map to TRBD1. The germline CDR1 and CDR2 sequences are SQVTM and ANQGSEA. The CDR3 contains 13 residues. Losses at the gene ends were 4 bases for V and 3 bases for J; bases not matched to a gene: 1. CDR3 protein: CSVGQGATDTQYF. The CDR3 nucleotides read TGCAGCGTTGGACAGGGGGCTACAGATACGCAGTATTTT.

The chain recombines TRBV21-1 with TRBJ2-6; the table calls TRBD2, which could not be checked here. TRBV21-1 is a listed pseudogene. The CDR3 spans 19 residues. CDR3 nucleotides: TGTGCCAGCAAAGTTTGGAGTTATACGTGGGTATCTGGGGCCAACGTCCTGACTTTC. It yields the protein CASKVWSYTWVSGANVLTF.

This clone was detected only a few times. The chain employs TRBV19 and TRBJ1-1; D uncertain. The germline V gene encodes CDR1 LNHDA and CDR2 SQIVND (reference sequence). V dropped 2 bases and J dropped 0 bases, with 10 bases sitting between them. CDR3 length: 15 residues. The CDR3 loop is CASSIQGRLNTEAFF. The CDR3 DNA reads TGTGCCAGTAGTATACAAGGCAGGCTGAACACTGAAGCTTTCTTT.

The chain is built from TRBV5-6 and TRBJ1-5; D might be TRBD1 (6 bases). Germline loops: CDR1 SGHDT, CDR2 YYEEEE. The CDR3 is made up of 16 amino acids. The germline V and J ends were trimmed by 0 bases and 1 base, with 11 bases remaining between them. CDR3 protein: CASSLGGGESNQPQHF. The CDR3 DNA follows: TGTGCCAGCAGCTTGGGGGGGGGCGAAAGCAATCAGCCCCAGCATTTT. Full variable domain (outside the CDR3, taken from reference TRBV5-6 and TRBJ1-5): DAGVTQSPTHLIKTRGQQVTLRCSPKSGHDTVSWYQQALGQGPQFIFQYYEEEERQRGNFPDRFSGHQFPNYSSELNVNALLLGDSALYLCASSLGGGESNQPQHFGDGTRLSIL.

In DNA, the CDR3 is TGTGCCAGCAGCTTAGTTGAAGCTTTCTTT. Translating it yields CASSLVEAFF. The rearrangement uses TRBV11-2 and TRBJ1-1; unclear D gene. Between the trimmed V and J ends, which lost 1 base and 7 bases, there was a span of 1 base. The germline gives CDR1 SGHAT, CDR2 FQNNGV. The length of the CDR3 is 10 residues.

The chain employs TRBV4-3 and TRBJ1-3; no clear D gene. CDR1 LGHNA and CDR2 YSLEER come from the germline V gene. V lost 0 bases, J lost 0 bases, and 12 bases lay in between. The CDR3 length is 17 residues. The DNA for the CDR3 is TGCGCCAGCAGCCAAGATCTTGGCGAATTCTCTGGAAACACCATATATTTT. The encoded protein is CASSQDLGEFSGNTIYF.

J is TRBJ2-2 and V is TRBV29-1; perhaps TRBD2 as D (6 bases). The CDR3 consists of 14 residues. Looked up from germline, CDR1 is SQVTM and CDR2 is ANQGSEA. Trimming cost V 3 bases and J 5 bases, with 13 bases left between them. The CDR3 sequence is CSVEGVAGTGELFF. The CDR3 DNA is TGCAGCGTTGAGGGGGTCGCGGGGACCGGGGAGCTGTTTTTT.

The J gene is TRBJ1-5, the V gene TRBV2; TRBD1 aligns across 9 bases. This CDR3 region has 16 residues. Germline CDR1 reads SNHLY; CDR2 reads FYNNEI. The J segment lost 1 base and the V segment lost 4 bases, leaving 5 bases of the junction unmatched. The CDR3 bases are TGTGCCAGCAGTGGACAGGGGGGGAGAAGCAATCAGCCCCAGCATTTT. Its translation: CASSGQGGRSNQPQHF.

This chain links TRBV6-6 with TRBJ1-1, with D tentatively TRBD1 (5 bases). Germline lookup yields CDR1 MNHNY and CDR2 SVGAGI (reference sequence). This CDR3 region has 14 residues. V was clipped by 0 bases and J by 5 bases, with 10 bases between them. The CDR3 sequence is CASSYSGPGTEAFF. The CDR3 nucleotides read TGTGCCAGCAGTTACTCGGGGCCAGGGACTGAAGCTTTCTTT.

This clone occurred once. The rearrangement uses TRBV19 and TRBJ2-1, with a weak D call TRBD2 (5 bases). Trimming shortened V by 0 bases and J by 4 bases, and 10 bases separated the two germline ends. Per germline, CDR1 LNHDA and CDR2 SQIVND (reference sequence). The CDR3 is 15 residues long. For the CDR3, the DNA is TGTGCCAGTAGTATAGACGGAGGTTCATACAATGAGCAGTTCTTC. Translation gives CASSIDGGSYNEQFF.

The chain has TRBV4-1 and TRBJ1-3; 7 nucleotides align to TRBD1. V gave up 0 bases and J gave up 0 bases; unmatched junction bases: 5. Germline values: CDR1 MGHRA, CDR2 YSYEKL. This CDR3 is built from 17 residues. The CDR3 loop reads CASSQDDRVFSGNTIYF. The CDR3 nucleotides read TGCGCCAGCAGCCAAGACGACAGGGTCTTCTCTGGAAACACCATATATTTT.

CDR3 sequence reads: CASSVDSGQVRSVNQPQHF. DNA for the CDR3: TGTGCCAGCAGCGTAGACTCGGGACAGGTGCGTTCTGTCAATCAGCCCCAGCATTTT. V usage is TRBV7-8 and J usage is TRBJ1-5; the match to TRBD1 covers 8 bases. Germline V gives CDR1 SGHVS, CDR2 FQNEAQ. This CDR3 has 19 amino acids. The ends lost 5 bases at V and 3 bases at J; junction bases unmatched: 18. Supplemented by reference TRBV7-8 and TRBJ1-5, the full variable domain reads GAGVSQSPRYKVAKRGQDVALRCDPISGHVSLFWYQQALGQGPEFLTYFQNEAQLDKSGLPSDRFFAERPEGSVSTLKIQRTQQEDSAVYLCASSVDSGQVRSVNQPQHFGDGTRLSIL.

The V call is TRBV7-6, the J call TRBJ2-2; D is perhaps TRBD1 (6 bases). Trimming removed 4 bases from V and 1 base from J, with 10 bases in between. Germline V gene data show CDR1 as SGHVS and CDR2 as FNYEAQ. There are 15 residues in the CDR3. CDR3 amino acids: CASSSPTGNTGELFF. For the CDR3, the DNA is TGTGCCAGCAGCTCGCCGACAGGGAACACCGGGGAGCTGTTTTTT.

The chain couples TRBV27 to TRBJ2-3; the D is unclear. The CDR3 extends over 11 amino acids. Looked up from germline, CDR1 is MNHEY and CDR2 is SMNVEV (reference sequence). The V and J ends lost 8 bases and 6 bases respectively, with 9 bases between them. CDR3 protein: CASGSGDTQYF. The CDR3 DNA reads TGTGCCAGCGGATCCGGGGATACGCAGTATTTT.

The CDR3 DNA follows: TGTGCCAGCAGCGTAAGCGGGGGGGAAGAGACCCAGTACTTC. Protein product: CASSVSGGEETQYF. The genes are TRBV7-2 and TRBJ2-5, with 10 bases lining up with TRBD2. CDR1 SGHTA and CDR2 FQGNSA come from the germline V gene. The CDR3 contains 14 residues. V dropped 5 bases and J dropped 3; count of bases not matched to a gene: 3.

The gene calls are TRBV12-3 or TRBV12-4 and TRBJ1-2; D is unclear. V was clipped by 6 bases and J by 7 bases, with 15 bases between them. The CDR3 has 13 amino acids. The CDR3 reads CASSFGVTGGYTF. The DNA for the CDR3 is TGTGCCAGCAGCTTTGGGGTGACTGGTGGCTACACCTTC.

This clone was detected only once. CDR3 amino acids: CASSYSIGGAYSYEQYV. DNA for the CDR3: TGTGCCAGCAGTTACTCGATAGGAGGGGCCTACTCCTACGAGCAGTACGTC. The chain recombines TRBV6-2 or TRBV6-3 with TRBJ2-7; tentative D call: TRBD2 (6 bases). The CDR3 spans 17 residues. With 0 bases removed from V and 0 bases from J, the gap between germline ends came to 15 bases. CDR1 and CDR2 from the germline V gene are MNHEY and SVGEGT.

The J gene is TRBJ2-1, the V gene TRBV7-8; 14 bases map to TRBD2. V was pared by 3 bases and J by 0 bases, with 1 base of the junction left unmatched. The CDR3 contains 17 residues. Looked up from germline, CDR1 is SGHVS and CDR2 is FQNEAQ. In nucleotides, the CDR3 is TGTGCCAGCAGCTTGACTAGCGGGGGGGCCTCCTACAATGAGCAGTTCTTC. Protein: CASSLTSGGASYNEQFF. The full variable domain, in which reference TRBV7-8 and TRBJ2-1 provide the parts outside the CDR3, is GAGVSQSPRYKVAKRGQDVALRCDPISGHVSLFWYQQALGQGPEFLTYFQNEAQLDKSGLPSDRFFAERPEGSVSTLKIQRTQQEDSAVYLCASSLTSGGASYNEQFFGPGTRLTVL.

The CDR3 coding sequence is TGTGCCAGCAGCGCGGGACGTGGAGATACGCAGTATTTT. Amino acid sequence: CASSAGRGDTQYF. The chain uses TRBV9 and TRBJ2-3; D may be TRBD1 or TRBD2 (5 bases each). V was trimmed by 3 bases and J by 5 bases, leaving 10 bases between them. The CDR3 spans 13 residues. The germline V gene encodes CDR1 SGDLS and CDR2 YYNGEE.

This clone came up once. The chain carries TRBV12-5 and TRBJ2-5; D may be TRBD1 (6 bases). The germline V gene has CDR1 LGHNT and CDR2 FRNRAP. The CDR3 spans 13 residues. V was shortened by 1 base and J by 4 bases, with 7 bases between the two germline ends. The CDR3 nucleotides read TGTGCTAGTGGTTTGGCAGGGGTAGAGACCCAGTACTTC. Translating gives CASGLAGVETQYF.

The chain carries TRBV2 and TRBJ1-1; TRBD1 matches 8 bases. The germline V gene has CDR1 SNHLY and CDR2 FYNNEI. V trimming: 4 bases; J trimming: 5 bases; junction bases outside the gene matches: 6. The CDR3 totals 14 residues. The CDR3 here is CASSVVQGETEAFF. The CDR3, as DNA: TGTGCCAGCAGTGTCGTACAGGGGGAAACTGAAGCTTTCTTT.

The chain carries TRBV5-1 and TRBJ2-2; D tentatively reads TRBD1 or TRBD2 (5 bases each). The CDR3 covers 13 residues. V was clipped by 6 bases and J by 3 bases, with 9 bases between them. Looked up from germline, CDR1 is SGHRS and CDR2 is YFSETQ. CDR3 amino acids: CASNRGDTGELFF. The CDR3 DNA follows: TGCGCCAGCAATAGGGGAGACACCGGGGAGCTGTTTTTT. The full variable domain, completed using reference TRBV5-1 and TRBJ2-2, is KAGVTQTPRYLIKTRGQQVTLSCSPISGHRSVSWYQQTPGQGLQFLFEYFSETQRNKGNFPGRFSGRQFSNSRSEMNVSTLELGDSALYLCASNRGDTGELFFGEGSRLTVL.